This entry features one T cell receptor (beta chain) sequence. Trimming removed 0 bases from V and 3 bases from J, with 6 bases in between. Germline V gene data show CDR1 as SGDLS and CDR2 as YYNGEE. CDR3 length equals 13 residues. Method: immunoSEQ multiplex PCR; TCRdb's copy keeps in-frame clones and lacks some. The data show some 480,000 clones, with around 90% seen just once and roughly 13% held by the top ten. The treatment denotes: around 19 received Ad26.COV2.S at low or high dose, single or two shots; 5 received placebo; per-sample allocation not given. Material that was analyzed had been drawn on day 63 after the first vaccine or placebo injection. What was given as vaccine was an Ad26 vector encoding Wuhan-strain SARS-CoV-2 spike. This sample stems from a study of Ad26.COV2.S vaccination and SARS-CoV-2 variants. Overall study context: Once, or twice with 56 days between doses, Ad26.COV2.S was given intramuscularly.

The sequencing here drew on peripheral blood, taken in a trial of Ad26.COV2.S vaccine versus placebo. The clonotype originates from a person aged 18-60 years who received the Ad26.COV2.S COVID-19 vaccine or a placebo. This chain joins TRBV9 and TRBJ1-2; no firm D call. The CDR3: CASSVDPYYGYTF. The CDR3 DNA reads TGTGCCAGCAGCGTAGACCCTTACTATGGCTACACCTTC.